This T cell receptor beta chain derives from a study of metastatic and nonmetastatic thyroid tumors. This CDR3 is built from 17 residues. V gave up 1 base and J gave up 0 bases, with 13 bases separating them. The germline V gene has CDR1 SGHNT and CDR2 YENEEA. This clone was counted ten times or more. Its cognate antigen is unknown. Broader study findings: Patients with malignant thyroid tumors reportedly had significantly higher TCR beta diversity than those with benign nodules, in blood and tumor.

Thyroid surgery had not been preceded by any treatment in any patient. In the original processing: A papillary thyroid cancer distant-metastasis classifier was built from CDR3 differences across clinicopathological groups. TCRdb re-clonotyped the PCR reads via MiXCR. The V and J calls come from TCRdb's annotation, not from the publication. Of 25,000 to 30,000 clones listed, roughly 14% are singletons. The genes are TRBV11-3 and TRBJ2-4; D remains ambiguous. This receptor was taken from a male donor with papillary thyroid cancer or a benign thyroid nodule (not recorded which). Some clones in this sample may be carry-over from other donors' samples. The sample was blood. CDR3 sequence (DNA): TGTGCCAGCAGCTTAGGCCCGACGGTCTTAGCCAAAAACATTCAGTACTTC. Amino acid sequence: CASSLGPTVLAKNIQYF. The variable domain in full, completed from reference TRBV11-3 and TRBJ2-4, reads EAGVVQSPRYKIIEKKQPVAFWCNPISGHNTLYWYLQNLGQGPELLIRYENEEAVDDSQLPKDRFSAERLKGVDSTLKIQPAELGDSAVYLCASSLGPTVLAKNIQYFGAGTRLSVL.